The T cell receptor (beta chain) under discussion was sequenced for a study of blood T cell repertoires in COVID-19. Assay used: immunoSEQ multiplex PCR; TCRdb lists only in-frame clones, some missing. The data show about 280,000 clones, with around 90% seen just once and approximately 1.5% held by the top ten. V was pared by 2 bases and J by 10 bases, with 1 base of the junction left unmatched. Germline CDR1 and CDR2: KGHSH and LQKENI. This CDR3 region has 12 residues. The specimen sequenced was PBMCs or T cells enriched from blood (not recorded which). This TCR was sampled from a woman between 18 and 30 years old with acute COVID-19. The J gene is TRBJ2-1, the V gene TRBV18; 8 nucleotides align to TRBD2. The CDR3: CASSPTSGEQFF. CDR3 coding DNA: TGTGCCAGCTCACCAACTAGCGGAGAGCAGTTCTTC. Complete variable domain (other parts from reference TRBV18 and TRBJ2-1): NAGVMQNPRHLVRRRGQEARLRCSPMKGHSHVYWYRQLPEEGLKFMVYLQKENIIDESGMPKERFSAEFPKEGPSILRIQQVVRGDSAAYFCASSPTSGEQFFGPGTRLTVL.